This TCR beta chain was recovered during a study of blood T cell repertoires in COVID-19. On the study more broadly: Italy, Spain and the United States were the sources of the convalescent and acute COVID-19 samples.

Cohorts were assigned according to the clinical history that participants reported. Two negative PCRs, clearance, or symptom resolution had been documented for recovered Cohort 3 donors. Sequencing was performed with immunoSEQ multiplex PCR; in TCRdb, only in-frame clones are kept and a portion is missing. Of 300,000 to 350,000 clones listed, roughly 91% are singletons. Germline V CDR1 and CDR2: MDHEN, SYDVKM. This CDR3 has 12 amino acids. V gave up 1 base and J gave up 2 bases, with 3 bases separating them. The sequence was collected from a young woman who had recovered from COVID-19. The V call is TRBV28, the J call TRBJ2-7, with no clear D. Sample: PBMCs or T cells enriched from blood (not recorded which). CDR3 nucleotide sequence: TGTGCCAGCAGTTTATCCGCCTACGAGCAGTACTTC. It is translated as CASSLSAYEQYF.